The clone carrying this TCR beta chain came up a few times. Antigen specificity is unknown. The data were obtained in a study of T cells in Graves' hyperthyroidism and ophthalmopathy. Points from the study as a whole: The model anticipated ophthalmopathy a median about 7.1 months pre-onset. Blood held most thyroid clonotypes expanded above 0.001 frequency.

The investigators amplified TCR beta CDR3 regions from RNA transcripts. Carried out on the TCR CDR3, a first-round RT-PCR used the HTBI primer set. TCRdb ran MiXCR on the multiplex PCR reads and lists one entry per CDR3 protein. The table shows about 380,000 distinct CDR3 sequences, with approximately 17% occurring only once. Duration under 3 months, a NOSPECS grade of at least 4, and a Clinical Activity Score of at least 3 characterized the ophthalmopathy patients. Each diagnosis was grounded in clinical symptoms, serum thyroxine and TRAb, thyroid ultrasound, and orbital computed tomography. The CDR3 covers 14 residues. Trimming stripped 5 bases from V and 4 bases from J, with 14 bases between. Germline CDR1 reads PRHDT; CDR2 reads FYEKMQ (reference sequence).

The clonotype originates from a man between 18 and 35 years old with Graves' ophthalmopathy. The genes are TRBV13 and TRBJ1-2, with a possible D match to TRBD1 (5 bases). Material for sequencing was blood. CDR3 protein: CASSQPTTGYGYTF. DNA of the CDR3: TGTGCCAGCAGCCAACCGACAACAGGCTATGGCTACACCTTC.